Reported below is one T cell receptor beta chain. This clonotype has ten or more counts. The specificity of this receptor is unknown. The input lacks base qualities; no much larger clone sits a single base away. The source of the sample is a study of T cells in Graves' hyperthyroidism and ophthalmopathy (dated by TCRdb to between 2018 and 2021). With respect to the entire study: Peripheral blood samples were taken at the time of initial diagnosis, prior to any treatment. For training and testing, the 80 to 100 patients in the discovery cohort were randomly divided in a 7:3 ratio. TCR Vbeta CDR3 sequencing of 130 to 150 peripheral blood samples (approximately 44 ophthalmopathy, 70 to 85 hyperthyroidism and approximately 17 progressor patients) is reported in the paper. To identify TCR V-J signatures that set the groups apart, the researchers used a discovery cohort of approximately 98 patients, made up of fewer than 50 with Graves' ophthalmopathy and 57 with stable Graves' hyperthyroidism. Whether ophthalmopathy could be predicted prospectively was tested in an independent validation cohort made up of about 18 hyperthyroidism patients plus 17 patients who later progressed to ophthalmopathy. Thyroid tissue and blood T-cell repertoires from several Graves' hyperthyroidism patients were also compared in the study. Following sampling, methimazole starting at 30 mg daily was given to hyperthyroidism patients, and high-dose intravenous methylprednisolone was given to ophthalmopathy patients.

Spanning cysteine to phenylalanine, the CDR3 consists of 15 amino acids. Only the CDR3 part of the read is kept: 45 bases, read in frame from the first base. Taken from the germline V gene, the CDR1 and CDR2 loops are SGHTA and FQGNSA. At the junction V is shortened by 2 bases and J by 5 bases; bases outside the gene matches: 6. Ophthalmopathy patients had moderately to severely active disease, Clinical Activity Score of at least 3, NOSPECS grade of at least 4, and duration under 3 months. The study excluded patients with uncontrolled infections, other autoimmune diseases, pregnancy or lactation. Diagnoses were based on clinical symptoms, serum thyroxine and TRAb, thyroid ultrasound and orbital computed tomography. PBMCs were separated from roughly 10 ml of fresh peripheral blood using Ficoll-Paque density gradient centrifugation. Total RNA was extracted using Trizol reagent, and RNA quality was assessed on an Agilent 2100 Bioanalyzer.

The TCR beta CDR3 regions were amplified from the RNA transcripts. For the first round of RT-PCR on the TCR CDR3, the HTBI primer set was used together with the Qiagen OneStep RT-PCR kit. A second multiplex PCR round built the libraries, followed by size selection and purification. Libraries were sequenced paired-end with 100 bp reads on an Illumina HiSeq2000. On the study's bioinformatics: Raw data were processed with SOAPnuke, discarding reads with adapters, uncalled bases, mean Phred below 15, or no exact constant-primer or identifier match. COPE v1.2.5 was used to merge the high-quality paired reads, and each unique nucleotide sequence was defined as a clonotype. MiTCR v1.1 was used to align the clonotypes against IMGT TRBV, TRBD and TRBJ reference segments. The analysis was restricted to V-J combinations with a frequency above 0.0001, which together covered roughly 99% of the repertoires. A TCS score was defined as the ratio between F50 (clonal expansion) and ExV (chaos), using BLOSUM62-based TCRdist between CDR3 peptides within each V-J. Welch's t-statistics and random forest reduced 450 to 600 V-J features to some 14, which were used in a naive Bayes classifier (R e1071). TCRdb reworked the public reads: Q25 trimming with fastp, MiXCR clone assembly, productive beta chains retained. For every CDR3 protein sequence, its rows merge into one entry that carries the most common genes and DNA. It is TCRdb's table, rather than the study itself, that gives the V and J calls and clone size. A total of approximately 600,000 distinct CDR3 sequences appear in this sample, more than 13% of them only once. The ten most abundant clones make up around 7% of the sample.

The study at large found these results: No statistical method was used to set the sample size in advance, and investigators knew the group allocation. In validation, the model predicted progression to ophthalmopathy with approximately 69% sensitivity and about 72% specificity, a median of 6.5 months before onset. Most expanded thyroid clonotypes (frequency above 0.001) were also found in blood, which suggests that blood repertoires may mirror thyroid immune responses. A 13 V-J signature model separated ophthalmopathy from stable hyperthyroidism, with over 85% sensitivity and approximately 81% specificity in cross-validation and 80%/75% in testing.

The sequenced material came from blood. The TCR sequence derives from a woman aged 18-35 years with Graves' ophthalmopathy. The rearrangement joined TRBV7-2 to TRBJ2-1, and TRBD2 aligns with 7 junction nucleotides. The CDR3 sequence is CASSLRGGRDNEQFF. The DNA sequence is given as TGTGCCAGCAGCTTAAGGGGCGGGAGAGACAATGAGCAGTTCTTC.